This TCR beta chain originates from a study of read filtering for tumor transcriptome and immune sequencing. Study background: TCR-mapped reads were about 3.5 to 11 million with IR-seq versus about 75 to 1,400 with RNA-seq.

The library was built from about 0.4 ug RNA with molecular barcoded adaptors for alpha/delta and beta/gamma chains. TCRdb itself ran the reads through MiXCR, one entry per CDR3 protein. Among more than 45,000 distinct CDR3 sequences listed, around an eighth were seen once. This clonotype was detected ten times or more. The specimen sequenced was a population of CD138-negative cells sorted from bone marrow. The clonotype was recovered from a donor older than 35 with multiple myeloma.

The DNA for the CDR3 is TGTGCCAGCAGCTTAGGACAGGAAAACAATGAGCAGTTCTTC. Protein product: CASSLGQENNEQFF. The chain couples TRBV7-3 to TRBJ2-1; 7 bases agree with TRBD1. The CDR3 extends over 14 amino acids. The V and J ends lost 2 bases and 5 bases, in that order; junction bases with no gene match: 3. Germline CDR1 SGHTA, CDR2 FQGTGA.